These T cell receptor beta chains were read from a single sample in a study of blood T cell repertoires in COVID-19. Sequencing was performed with immunoSEQ multiplex PCR; in TCRdb, only in-frame clones are kept and a portion is missing. This sample has 310,000 or so clones, with roughly 86% found just once. The sample taken for sequencing was peripheral blood. The receptors were gathered from a woman in her twenties or thirties who had recovered from COVID-19. Both conserved end residues are part of each CDR3. Fields, in order: J gene, clone size, CDR3 length, D gene, V gene, CDR3 protein, CDR3 DNA. D genes are given only for firm matches. Not every row has a clone size; where given, it reads once, few, many or a size class.

TRBJ2-7 NA 16 NA TRBV5-1 CASSLGGAVRSYEQYF TGCGCCAGCAGCTTAGGAGGGGCAGTCCGCTCCTACGAGCAGTACTTC
TRBJ2-1 NA 14 NA TRBV19 CASSILASYNEQFF TGTGCCAGTAGTATTCTGGCCTCCTACAATGAGCAGTTCTTC
TRBJ1-6 NA 15 TRBD1 TRBV28 CASSFRDRGSSPLHF TGTGCCAGCAGTTTTAGGGACAGGGGTTCATCACCCCTCCACTTT
TRBJ2-3 NA 16 NA TRBV11-2 CASSVRTVVGTDTQYF TGTGCCAGCAGCGTGCGGACAGTCGTGGGCACAGATACGCAGTATTTT
TRBJ1-2 NA 18 TRBD1 TRBV18 CASSATPGQGFLGYGYTF TGTGCCAGCTCGGCAACCCCGGGACAGGGCTTCCTAGGGTATGGCTACACCTTC
TRBJ2-5 NA 13 NA TRBV5-4 CASSSIDPETQYF TGTGCCAGCAGCTCTATCGATCCGGAGACCCAGTACTTC
TRBJ1-1 few 12 TRBD1 TRBV10-3 CAISRDRDEAFF TGTGCCATCAGCCGCGACAGGGATGAAGCTTTCTTT
TRBJ1-1 NA 13 NA TRBV19 CASSIDRETEAFF TGTGCCAGTAGTATAGATAGGGAGACTGAAGCTTTCTTT
TRBJ2-5 NA 15 TRBD1 TRBV4-1 CASSPGTAYQETQYF TGCGCCAGCAGCCCCGGGACAGCGTACCAAGAGACCCAGTACTTC
TRBJ1-1 NA 12 NA TRBV19 CASSWPNTEAFF TGTGCCAGTAGTTGGCCGAACACTGAAGCTTTCTTT
TRBJ2-2 NA 17 TRBD1 TRBV5-4 CASSFGTTGGRTGELFF TGTGCCAGCAGCTTTGGAACTACAGGGGGAAGAACCGGGGAGCTGTTTTTT
TRBJ1-1 NA 15 NA TRBV2 CASSDLLRGSFEAFF TGTGCCAGCAGTGATTTGTTGCGGGGCTCCTTTGAAGCTTTCTTT
TRBJ2-2 NA 18 TRBD1 TRBV7-3 CASSLMGRRQGAAGELFF TGTGCCAGCAGCTTAATGGGGAGGCGACAGGGGGCGGCCGGGGAGCTGTTTTTT
TRBJ2-5 NA 15 TRBD2 TRBV5-1 CASSPTAGGQETQYF TGCGCCAGCAGCCCAACCGCCGGGGGGCAAGAGACCCAGTACTTC
TRBJ1-2 NA 16 NA TRBV4-2 CASSQDFRDKLLGYTF TGTGCCAGCAGCCAAGACTTCCGGGACAAGCTGCTTGGCTACACCTTC
TRBJ2-5 once 11 NA TRBV19 CASSLEETQYF TGTGCCAGTAGCCTTGAGGAGACCCAGTACTTC
TRBJ2-5 NA 14 NA TRBV19 CASSSQAGRETQYF TGTGCCAGTAGTTCCCAGGCGGGGAGGGAGACCCAGTACTTC
TRBJ2-7 NA 15 TRBD1 TRBV3-1/TRBV3-2 CASSETPGQVYEQYF TGTGCCAGCAGTGAGACACCGGGACAGGTCTACGAGCAGTACTTC
TRBJ1-2 NA 14 NA TRBV9 CASSVEGTNYGYTF TGTGCCAGCAGCGTAGAGGGGACTAACTATGGCTACACCTTC
TRBJ2-7 once 15 TRBD2 TRBV5-4 CASSLDGGAGGEQYF TGTGCCAGCAGCTTGGACGGGGGGGCTGGGGGCGAGCAGTACTTC
TRBJ2-3 NA 17 NA TRBV5-1 CASSSWGVRSSTDTQYF TGCGCCAGCAGCTCCTGGGGGGTGCGGTCTAGCACAGATACGCAGTATTTT
TRBJ1-5 NA 12 NA TRBV27 CASSFRDQPQHF TGTGCCAGCAGTTTTCGGGATCAGCCCCAGCATTTT
TRBJ2-6 NA 16 NA TRBV10-3 CAIYGGYNSGANVLTF TGTGCCATCTACGGGGGTTACAACTCTGGGGCCAACGTCCTGACTTTC
TRBJ1-5 NA 12 NA TRBV10-2 CASSLRDQPQHF TGCGCCAGCAGCCTCAGGGATCAGCCCCAGCATTTT
TRBJ1-5 once 13 NA TRBV27 CASSGGGNQPQHF TGTGCCAGCAGTGGGGGGGGTAACCAGCCCCAGCATTTT
TRBJ2-1 NA 16 TRBD2 TRBV11-1 CASTFHGGVSYNEQFF TGTGCCAGCACCTTTCATGGGGGGGTCTCCTACAATGAGCAGTTCTTC
TRBJ2-7 NA 15 TRBD1 TRBV2 CASSESGTGTYEQYF TGTGCCAGCAGTGAGTCCGGGACAGGGACCTACGAGCAGTACTTC
TRBJ1-2 NA 14 NA TRBV19 CASSIGGTSYGYTF TGTGCCAGTAGTATCGGCGGGACCAGCTATGGCTACACCTTC
TRBJ2-1 NA 15 TRBD2 TRBV14 CASSPGLERSYEQFF TGTGCCAGCAGCCCGGGACTAGAACGGAGCTATGAGCAGTTCTTC
TRBJ2-6 NA 18 TRBD1 TRBV5-5 CASSRAGTGDSGANVLTF TGTGCCAGCAGTCGGGCCGGGACAGGGGACTCTGGGGCCAACGTCCTGACTTTC
TRBJ2-3 NA 16 TRBD1 TRBV19 CASSLDRGSSTDTQYF TGTGCCAGTAGCCTTGACAGGGGAAGCTCCACAGATACGCAGTATTTT
TRBJ2-5 NA 13 TRBD1 TRBV5-4 CASRDRDLETQYF TGTGCCAGCAGGGACAGGGATTTGGAGACCCAGTACTTC
TRBJ2-2 NA 14 NA TRBV6-5 CASSYRGNTGELFF TGTGCCAGCAGTTACAGGGGGAACACCGGGGAGCTGTTTTTT
TRBJ1-2 few 16 NA TRBV28 CASSLGGGGRSGGYTF TGTGCCAGCAGTTTAGGGGGCGGCGGGAGGTCAGGTGGCTACACCTTC
TRBJ2-5 NA 15 TRBD2 TRBV6-5 CASSDSLAGGETQYF TGTGCCAGCAGTGACTCTCTAGCGGGGGGAGAGACCCAGTACTTC
TRBJ2-1 NA 15 TRBD2 TRBV7-9 CASSLGAGGYNEQFF TGTGCCAGCAGCTTAGGGGCGGGAGGGTACAATGAGCAGTTCTTC
TRBJ1-5 NA 13 NA TRBV30 CAWREGEYQPQHF TGTGCCTGGAGAGAAGGGGAATATCAGCCCCAGCATTTT
TRBJ2-7 NA 15 NA TRBV18 CASSLYAGARYEQYF TGTGCCAGCTCACTATACGCGGGGGCGAGATACGAGCAGTACTTC
TRBJ2-6 NA 17 TRBD1 TRBV5-1 CASSLIPGGSGANVLTF TGCGCCAGCAGCTTGATCCCAGGGGGATCTGGGGCCAACGTCCTGACTTTC